This passage covers 27 T cell receptor beta chains from one sample sequenced in a study of blood T cell repertoires in COVID-19. TCRdb keeps only in-frame clones here, not all; method: immunoSEQ multiplex PCR. The sample carries some 47,000 clones, 87% recorded once. The specimen was peripheral blood. Receptors were obtained from a woman of 80 years or more in a cohort sampled during active or convalescent COVID-19.

The genes are TRBV7-9 and TRBJ1-1, with 9 bases lining up with TRBD1. This CDR3 is 14 amino acids long. Germline V lookup: CDR1 SEHNR, CDR2 FQNEAQ (reference sequence). With V trimmed by 1 base and J by 5 bases, 2 bases remained unmatched. CDR3 sequence (DNA): TGTGCCAGCAGCTTAGGGGACAGGGTAACTGAAGCTTTCTTT. Translated: CASSLGDRVTEAFF.

The genes are TRBV10-3 and TRBJ2-3; TRBD2 matches at 10 bases. The CDR3 is 17 amino acids. V shed 0 bases, J shed 0 bases, and the junction held 3 bases outside the gene matches. Per germline, CDR1 ENHRY and CDR2 SYGVKD. DNA for the CDR3: TGTGCCATCAGTGAGTCGGCTAGCGGGGGTAGCACAGATACGCAGTATTTT. Its protein is CAISESASGGSTDTQYF.

The chain joins TRBV4-1 to TRBJ2-7; 9 bases align to TRBD1. The CDR3 is 14 residues long. The ends lost 4 bases at V and 2 bases at J; junction bases unmatched: 3. Per the germline V gene, CDR1 is MGHRA and CDR2 is YSYEKL. This CDR3 is CASSPRQGAYEQYF. The CDR3 coding sequence is TGCGCCAGCAGCCCCCGACAGGGGGCCTACGAGCAGTACTTC.

The sample holds a few counts of this clone. This chain links TRBV30 with TRBJ2-2; 8 bases align to TRBD1. Germline V lookup: CDR1 GTSNPN, CDR2 SVGIG (reference sequence). J gave up 5 bases and V 4 bases, and 12 bases lay outside the gene matches. This CDR3 is 16 amino acids long. The CDR3 is CAWKHRGSPRTGELFF. The DNA of the CDR3 is TGTGCCTGGAAACACAGGGGGTCCCCGAGGACCGGGGAGCTGTTTTTT.

V usage is TRBV2 and J usage is TRBJ2-7; D might be TRBD2 (5 bases). This CDR3 has 15 amino acids. CDR1 is SNHLY and CDR2 is FYNNEI in the germline V gene. Trimming removed 2 bases at V and 1 base at J, with 12 bases between. The DNA for the CDR3 is TGTGCCAGCAGTGAAAAGGAGGACGGGTCCTACGAGCAGTACTTC. It is translated as CASSEKEDGSYEQYF.

In its sample, this clone was seen once. V and J are TRBV30 and TRBJ1-6; possibly TRBD1 for D (6 bases). This CDR3 is built from 13 residues. V lost 6 bases, J lost 4 bases, and 10 bases lay in between. Germline values: CDR1 GTSNPN, CDR2 SVGIG (reference sequence). CDR3 sequence: CACITGYNSPLHF. The CDR3 coding sequence is TGTGCCTGTATTACAGGGTATAATTCACCCCTCCACTTT. Using reference TRBV30 and TRBJ1-6 for the parts outside the CDR3, the full variable domain is SQTIHQWPATLVQPVGSPLSLECTVEGTSNPNLYWYRQAAGRGLQLLFYSVGIGQISSEVPQNLSASRPQDRQFILSSKKLLLSDSGFYLCACITGYNSPLHFGNGTRLTVT.

Only a few counts were recorded for this clone. The chain combines TRBV28 with TRBJ2-7, with 7 bases that match TRBD1. The ends lost 6 bases at V and 2 bases at J; junction bases unmatched: 16. This CDR3 contains 17 residues. The germline gives CDR1 MDHEN, CDR2 SYDVKM. The CDR3 nucleotides are TGTGCCAGCAGCACCGGGACAGCCCGTATAAGACCCTACGAGCAGTACTTC. Translating it yields CASSTGTARIRPYEQYF.

V gene TRBV10-3 combines with J gene TRBJ1-3, with a tentative D call TRBD1 (5 bases). Per the germline V gene, CDR1 is ENHRY and CDR2 is SYGVKD. This CDR3 is 16 amino acids long. With 2 bases removed from V and 6 bases from J, the gap between germline ends came to 17 bases. CDR3 nucleotides: TGTGCCATCAGTGAGGGACGCGGCAGGGTGGAAAACACCATATATTTT. Translation gives CAISEGRGRVENTIYF.

The chain couples TRBV7-9 to TRBJ1-2; 9 positions match TRBD1. The CDR3 runs 14 residues. Germline CDR1 reads SEHNR; CDR2 reads FQNEAQ (reference sequence). V lost 4 bases, J lost 2 bases, and 2 bases stayed unmatched. CDR3: CASSSGTGNYGYTF. The CDR3 DNA reads TGTGCCAGCAGCTCGGGGACAGGGAACTATGGCTACACCTTC. Complete variable domain (other parts from reference TRBV7-9 and TRBJ1-2): DTGVSQNPRHKITKRGQNVTFRCDPISEHNRLYWYRQTLGQGPEFLTYFQNEAQLEKSRLLSDRFSAERPKGSFSTLEIQRTEQGDSAMYLCASSSGTGNYGYTFGSGTRLTVV.

Here the CDR3 DNA reads TGTGCCAGCAGTTCTCCCTGGGGCAGGGGAGACGAGCAGTACTTC. Its protein product is CASSSPWGRGDEQYF. The chain carries TRBV28 and TRBJ2-7; D may be TRBD1 (6 bases). This CDR3 has 15 residues. Trimming cost V 4 bases and J 5 bases, with 18 bases left between them. Germline assignment: CDR1 MDHEN and CDR2 SYDVKM. The full variable domain, in which reference TRBV28 and TRBJ2-7 provide the parts outside the CDR3, is DVKVTQSSRYLVKRTGEKVFLECVQDMDHENMFWYRQDPGLGLRLIYFSYDVKMKEKGDIPEGYSVSREKKERFSLILESASTNQTSMYLCASSSPWGRGDEQYFGPGTRLTVT.

This clone was observed a single time. This sequence joins TRBV7-8 and TRBJ2-7; unclear D gene. The V and J ends lost 2 bases and 3 bases respectively, with 11 bases between them. The CDR3 is 14 residues long. From germline, CDR1 is SGHVS and CDR2 FQNEAQ. The CDR3 bases are TGTGCCAGCAGCTTACTCCCAGGCAGCTACGAGCAGTACTTC. As protein: CASSLLPGSYEQYF.

This clone was counted once. The genes are TRBV5-4 and TRBJ2-7; 8 bases align to TRBD1. Germline values: CDR1 SGHNT, CDR2 YYREEE (reference sequence). The CDR3 is 16 amino acids. Trimming took 0 bases from V and 0 from J; bases not matched to a gene: 5. The CDR3 loop reads CASSLGQGANSYEQYF. CDR3 nucleotides: TGTGCCAGCAGCTTGGGGCAGGGGGCCAACTCCTACGAGCAGTACTTC. The full variable domain, in which reference TRBV5-4 and TRBJ2-7 provide the parts outside the CDR3, is ETGVTQSPTHLIKTRGQQVTLRCSSQSGHNTVSWYQQALGQGPQFIFQYYREEENGRGNFPPRFSGLQFPNYSSELNVNALELDDSALYLCASSLGQGANSYEQYFGPGTRLTVT.

The chain has TRBV9 and TRBJ1-1; maybe TRBD1 (5 bases). Germline CDR1 and CDR2: SGDLS and YYNGEE. CDR3 length equals 18 residues. The V and J ends lost 0 bases and 4 bases respectively, with 22 bases between them. In DNA, the CDR3 is TGTGCCAGCAGCGTAGCTACCGGAGACGAGGGGAGGGGCACTGAAGCTTTCTTT. Its translation: CASSVATGDEGRGTEAFF.

For this clone: At one end the junction does not follow the germline gene, possibly because of a read error. The rearrangement joins TRBV7-7 to TRBJ2-5; 11 bases match TRBD1. The CDR3 runs 17 residues. The germline V gene has CDR1 SSHAT and CDR2 FNYEAQ (reference sequence). The CDR3 region is CASSLAGGQGAQETQYF. The DNA of the CDR3 is TGTGCTAGCAGCTTAGCGGGCGGACAGGGGGCTCAAGAGACCCAGTACTTC.

The V and J genes are TRBV9 and TRBJ1-2; 11 bases are shared with TRBD1. CDR3 length equals 15 residues. Germline CDR1 reads SGDLS; CDR2 reads YYNGEE. V dropped 4 bases and J dropped 4; count of bases not matched to a gene: 6. The CDR3 sequence: CASSRGTGGFYGYTF. The CDR3 DNA reads TGTGCCAGCAGCAGGGGGACAGGGGGTTTCTATGGCTACACCTTC.

V and J are TRBV12-3 or TRBV12-4 and TRBJ1-2; a weak D match, TRBD1 (6 bases). The CDR3 contains 13 residues. V was trimmed by 4 bases and J by 4 bases, leaving 10 bases between them. CDR3 sequence reads: CASSSTGLYGYTF. The CDR3 DNA reads TGTGCCAGCAGTTCCACAGGGCTCTATGGCTACACCTTC.

The rearrangement joins TRBV7-9 to TRBJ2-7; 14 bases line up with TRBD2. This CDR3 has 16 amino acids. V gave up 5 bases and J gave up 2 bases; unmatched junction bases: 5. Germline loops: CDR1 SEHNR, CDR2 FQNEAQ (reference sequence). The CDR3 sequence: CASSRGTSGGTYEQYF. The CDR3 bases are TGTGCCAGCAGCAGAGGGACTAGCGGGGGCACCTACGAGCAGTACTTC.

This clone appeared a single time. This chain links TRBV6-5 with TRBJ2-5, with TRBD2 as a possible D gene (5 bases). V lost 7 bases to trimming and J lost 7 bases, with 19 bases between them. This CDR3 is 14 amino acids long. Germline CDR1 MNHEY, CDR2 SVGAGI. The CDR3: CASIFRSVEATQYF. CDR3 nucleotide sequence: TGTGCCAGCATATTCCGGTCGGTGGAGGCGACCCAGTACTTC.

This sequence joins TRBV27 and TRBJ2-7, with TRBD2 matching 7 bases. V dropped 6 bases and J dropped 0; count of bases not matched to a gene: 23. There are 20 residues in the CDR3. CDR1 and CDR2 from the germline V gene are MNHEY and SMNVEV (reference sequence). The CDR3 is CASRKPLGSPSGGSSYEQYF. DNA of the CDR3: TGTGCCAGCAGAAAACCTTTGGGGTCCCCTAGCGGAGGAAGCTCCTACGAGCAGTACTTC.

Comments on this clone: The germline gene is not matched at one end of the junction; a read error may be the cause. The chain couples TRBV3-1 (or the pseudogene TRBV3-2) to TRBJ1-4, with a weak D call TRBD1 (6 bases). Germline V gene sequence: CDR1 LGHDT, CDR2 YNNKEL (reference sequence). The CDR3 has 13 residues. CDR3 region: CASSPTGAGRVIF. CDR3 nucleotides: TGTGCCAGCAGTCCGACAGGAGCCGGGCGGGTAATTTTT.

V is TRBV9 and J is TRBJ2-3, with 7 bases lining up with TRBD1. This CDR3 has 13 residues. J was trimmed by 4 bases and V by 3 bases; bases with no gene match: 2. Germline CDR1 reads SGDLS; CDR2 reads YYNGEE. The CDR3 loop is CASSDQGADTQYF. In nucleotides, the CDR3 is TGTGCCAGCAGCGACCAGGGGGCAGATACGCAGTATTTT.

The chain recombines TRBV7-6 with TRBJ1-6; possibly TRBD1 for D (5 bases). Germline assignment: CDR1 SGHVS and CDR2 FNYEAQ. The V end was cut by 1 base, the J end by 8 bases, with 12 bases between. This CDR3 comprises 15 residues. The CDR3 region has the DNA TGTGCCAGCAGCTTAGGTGGGACTTGGGATTCACCCCTCCACTTT. Translating it yields CASSLGGTWDSPLHF.

This chain uses TRBV11-2 with TRBJ1-1; D gene uncertain. From germline, CDR1 is SGHAT and CDR2 FQNNGV. V was pared by 1 base and J by 1 base, with 10 bases between. CDR3 length: 15 amino acids. CDR3 region: CASSLVPRGNTEAFF. The CDR3 DNA reads TGTGCCAGCAGCTTAGTACCGCGGGGGAACACTGAAGCTTTCTTT.

This chain joins TRBV12-3 or TRBV12-4 and TRBJ2-7, with a tentative D call TRBD2 (5 bases). The CDR3 is 13 amino acids. V gave up 7 bases and J gave up 0 bases, with 10 bases separating them. The CDR3 nucleotides read TGTGCCAGCAACAAAGACTACTCCTACGAGCAGTACTTC. It yields the protein CASNKDYSYEQYF.

The chain employs TRBV6-5 and TRBJ2-6; D gene ambiguous. The germline V gene encodes CDR1 MNHEY and CDR2 SVGAGI. V lost 10 bases, J lost 0 bases, and 7 bases lay in between. The CDR3 length is 13 residues. CDR3 sequence reads: CATLFSGANVLTF. CDR3 bases: TGTGCCACCCTATTCTCTGGGGCCAACGTCCTGACTTTC.

The rearrangement joins TRBV7-9 to TRBJ2-1; D possibly corresponds to TRBD2 (6 bases). Trimming took 4 bases from V and 7 from J, leaving 8 bases between them. The CDR3 runs 12 residues. Germline CDR1 and CDR2: SEHNR and FQNEAQ (reference sequence). CDR3 sequence reads: CASSWRDNEQFF. The CDR3 nucleotides read TGTGCCAGCAGCTGGCGGGATAATGAGCAGTTCTTC.

This clone was picked up a small number of times. V and J are TRBV2 and TRBJ1-2; 9 bases are shared with TRBD1. Germline assignment: CDR1 SNHLY and CDR2 FYNNEI. The CDR3 length is 12 residues. The J segment lost 7 bases and the V segment lost 10 bases, leaving 7 bases of the junction unmatched. In nucleotides, the CDR3 is TGTGCCACGACGGGACAGGGAGGTGGCTACACCTTC. Its translation: CATTGQGGGYTF.